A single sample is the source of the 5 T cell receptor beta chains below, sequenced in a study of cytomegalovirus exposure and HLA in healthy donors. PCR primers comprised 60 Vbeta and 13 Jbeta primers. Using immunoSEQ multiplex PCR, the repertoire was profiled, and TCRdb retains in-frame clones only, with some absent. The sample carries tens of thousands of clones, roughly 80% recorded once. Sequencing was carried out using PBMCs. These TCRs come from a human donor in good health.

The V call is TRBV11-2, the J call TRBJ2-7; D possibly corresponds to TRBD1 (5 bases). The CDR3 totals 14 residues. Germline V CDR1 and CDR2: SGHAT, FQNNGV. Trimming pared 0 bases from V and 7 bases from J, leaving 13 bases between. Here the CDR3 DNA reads TGTGCCAGCAGCTTAGACGCAGGCTCAGGGGAGCAGTACTTC. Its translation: CASSLDAGSGEQYF.

The CDR3 is CASSLTGQGHRELFF. Written as DNA, the CDR3 is TGTGCCAGCAGCCTAACGGGACAGGGGCACCGGGAGCTGTTTTTT. The V gene is TRBV7-2, the J gene TRBJ2-2; 10 bases match TRBD1. The CDR3 contains 15 residues. From germline, CDR1 is SGHTA and CDR2 FQGNSA. V dropped 5 bases and J dropped 9; count of bases not matched to a gene: 9.

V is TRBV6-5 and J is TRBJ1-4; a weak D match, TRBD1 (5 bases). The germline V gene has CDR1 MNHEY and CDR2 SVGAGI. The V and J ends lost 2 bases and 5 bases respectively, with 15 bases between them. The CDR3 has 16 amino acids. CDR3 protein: CASSYAGVGRNEKLFF. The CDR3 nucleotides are TGTGCCAGCAGTTACGCGGGGGTGGGTCGAAATGAAAAACTGTTTTTT.

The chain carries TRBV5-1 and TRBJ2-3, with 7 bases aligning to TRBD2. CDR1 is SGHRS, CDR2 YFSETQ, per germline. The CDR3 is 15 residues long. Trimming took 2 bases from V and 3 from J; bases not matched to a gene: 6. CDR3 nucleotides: TGCGCCAGCAGCTTCAAAGCGGGACTGACAGATACGCAGTATTTT. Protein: CASSFKAGLTDTQYF.

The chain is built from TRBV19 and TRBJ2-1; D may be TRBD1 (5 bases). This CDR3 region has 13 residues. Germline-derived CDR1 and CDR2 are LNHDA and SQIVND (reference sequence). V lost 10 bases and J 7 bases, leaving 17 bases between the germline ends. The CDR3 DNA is TGTGCCACGAACACCCACCCAGGGAATGAGCAGTTCTTC. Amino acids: CATNTHPGNEQFF.